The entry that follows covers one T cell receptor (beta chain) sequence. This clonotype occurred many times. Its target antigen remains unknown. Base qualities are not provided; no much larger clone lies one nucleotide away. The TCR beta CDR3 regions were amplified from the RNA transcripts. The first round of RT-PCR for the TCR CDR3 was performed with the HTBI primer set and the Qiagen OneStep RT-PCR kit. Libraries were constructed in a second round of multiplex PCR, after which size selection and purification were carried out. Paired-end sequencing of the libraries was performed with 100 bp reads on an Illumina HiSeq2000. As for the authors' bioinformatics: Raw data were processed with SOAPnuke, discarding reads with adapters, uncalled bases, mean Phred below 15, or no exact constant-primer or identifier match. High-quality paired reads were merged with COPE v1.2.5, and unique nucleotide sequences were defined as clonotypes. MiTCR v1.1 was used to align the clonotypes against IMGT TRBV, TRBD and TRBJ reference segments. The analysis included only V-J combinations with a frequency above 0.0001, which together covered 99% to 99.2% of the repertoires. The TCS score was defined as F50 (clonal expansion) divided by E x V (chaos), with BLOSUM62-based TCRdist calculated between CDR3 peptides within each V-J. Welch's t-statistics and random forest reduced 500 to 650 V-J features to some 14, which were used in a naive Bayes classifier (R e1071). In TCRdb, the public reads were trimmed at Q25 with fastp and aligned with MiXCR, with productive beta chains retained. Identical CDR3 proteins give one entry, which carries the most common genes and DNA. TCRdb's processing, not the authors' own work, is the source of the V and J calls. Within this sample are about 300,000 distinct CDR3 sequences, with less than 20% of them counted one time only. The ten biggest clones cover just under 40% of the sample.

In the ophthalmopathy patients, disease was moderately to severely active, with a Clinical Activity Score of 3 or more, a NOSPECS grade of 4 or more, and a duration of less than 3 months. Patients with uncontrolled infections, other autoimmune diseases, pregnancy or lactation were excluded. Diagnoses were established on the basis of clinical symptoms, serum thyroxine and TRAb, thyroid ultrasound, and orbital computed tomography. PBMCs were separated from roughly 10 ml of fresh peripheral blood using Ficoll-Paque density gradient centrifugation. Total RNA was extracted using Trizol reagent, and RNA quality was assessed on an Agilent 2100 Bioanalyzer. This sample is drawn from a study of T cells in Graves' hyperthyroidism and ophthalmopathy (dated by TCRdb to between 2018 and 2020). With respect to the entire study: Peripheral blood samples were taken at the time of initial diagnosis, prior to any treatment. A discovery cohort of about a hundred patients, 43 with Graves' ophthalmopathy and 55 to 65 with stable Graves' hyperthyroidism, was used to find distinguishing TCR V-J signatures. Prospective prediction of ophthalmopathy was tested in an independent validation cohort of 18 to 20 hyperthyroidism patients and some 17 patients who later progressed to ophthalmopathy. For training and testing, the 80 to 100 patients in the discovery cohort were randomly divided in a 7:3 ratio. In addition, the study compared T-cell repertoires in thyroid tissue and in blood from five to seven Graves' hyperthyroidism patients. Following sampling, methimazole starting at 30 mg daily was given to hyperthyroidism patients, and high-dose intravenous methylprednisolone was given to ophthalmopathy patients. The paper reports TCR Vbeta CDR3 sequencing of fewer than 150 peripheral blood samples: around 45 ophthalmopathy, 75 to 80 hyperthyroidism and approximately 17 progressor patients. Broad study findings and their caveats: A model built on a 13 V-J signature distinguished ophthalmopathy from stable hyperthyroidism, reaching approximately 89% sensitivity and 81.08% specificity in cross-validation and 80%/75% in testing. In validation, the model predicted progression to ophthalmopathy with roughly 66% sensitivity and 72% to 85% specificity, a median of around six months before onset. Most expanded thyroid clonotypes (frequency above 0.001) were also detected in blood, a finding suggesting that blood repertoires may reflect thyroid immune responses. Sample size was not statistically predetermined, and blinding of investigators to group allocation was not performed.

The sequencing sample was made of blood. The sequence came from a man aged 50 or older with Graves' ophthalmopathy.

The DNA reads TGTGCCAGCATTGGGCTTAGGGAGACCCAGTACTTC. The resulting protein is CASIGLRETQYF. The chain joins TRBV2 to TRBJ2-5, with the D segment identity uncertain. From the cysteine through the phenylalanine, the CDR3 covers 12 amino acids. Solely the CDR3 DNA is kept, with 36 bases framed from the first base. The germline V gene yields SNHLY for CDR1 and FYNNEI for CDR2. V and J lose 7 bases and 5 bases, and a span of 11 bases separates them.